A single sample gave rise to the 4 T cell receptor beta chains below, sequenced in a study of CD8 T cells in Susac syndrome (dated by TCRdb to between 2018 and 2021). The library was made by the immunoSEQ multiplex PCR assay. RNA was extracted using the RNeasy kit, and about 0.5 to 1 ug of the RNA was reverse transcribed with random hexamers. The public reads were reanalyzed by TCRdb: fastp trimming at Q25, MiXCR alignment, in-frame beta chains only. When rows share a CDR3 protein, they turn into one entry using the most common DNA and genes. Across this sample there are roughly 400,000 distinct CDR3 sequences, with around 85% seen only once. The ten largest clones take up about 0.1% of the sample. The specimen sequenced was CD8+ T cells from PBMCs. The receptors were sampled from a human donor with multiple sclerosis.

The rearrangement links TRBV30 to TRBJ1-6; TRBD1 matches at 8 bases. CDR1 is GTSNPN, CDR2 SVGIG, per germline (reference sequence). The trim removed 1 base at V and 7 bases at J, leaving 9 bases unmatched. The CDR3 is 16 amino acids. Here the CDR3 DNA reads TGTGCCTGGAGTGCCCAGACAGGGGTGGCGAATTCACCCCTCCACTTT. It translates to CAWSAQTGVANSPLHF. The complete variable domain, with remaining parts taken from reference TRBV30 and TRBJ1-6, reads SQTIHQWPATLVQPVGSPLSLECTVEGTSNPNLYWYRQAAGRGLQLLFYSVGIGQISSEVPQNLSASRPQDRQFILSSKKLLLSDSGFYLCAWSAQTGVANSPLHFGNGTRLTVT.

The chain employs TRBV27 and TRBJ2-2, with D perhaps matching TRBD2 (5 bases). Germline V gives CDR1 MNHEY, CDR2 SMNVEV (reference sequence). This CDR3 spans 14 amino acids. Trimming pared 3 bases from V and 6 bases from J, leaving 11 bases between. This CDR3 is CASSFRWRAGELFF. The CDR3 region has the DNA TGTGCCAGCAGTTTCCGCTGGCGGGCCGGGGAGCTGTTTTTT.

This clonotype was observed a single time. The genes are TRBV15 and TRBJ2-7; D perhaps matches TRBD2 (5 bases). Germline CDR1 is LNHNV and CDR2 is YYDKDF (reference sequence). With 3 bases removed from V and 6 bases from J, the gap between germline ends came to 12 bases. This CDR3 is built from 13 residues. The CDR3 coding sequence is TGTGCCACCAGCAGTCAATCGAGGGTCGAGCAGTACTTC. This gives the protein CATSSQSRVEQYF.

The chain recombines TRBV30 with TRBJ2-1; tentative D call: TRBD2 (6 bases). Trimming pared 0 bases from V and 8 bases from J, leaving 17 bases between. This CDR3 comprises 15 residues. Germline V lookup: CDR1 GTSNPN, CDR2 SVGIG (reference sequence). As DNA, the CDR3 is TGTGCCTGGAGTGTATCAGCGGGCCCCTCCGATGAGCAGTTCTTC. This translates into CAWSVSAGPSDEQFF.